One and the same sample provided the 19 T cell receptor beta chains below, sequenced in a study of beta chain features in type 1 diabetes. No antigen has been identified for these receptors. Study-level findings and limits: Among patients with Type 1 diabetes, TCRB CDR3s were moderately but significantly shorter in every one of the four CD4+ subsets.

The study reverse transcribed the entire isolated RNA, so it sequenced expressed TCRB transcripts. Measured with immunoSEQ multiplex PCR; TCRdb has only the in-frame clones, and not every one. In the table there are 150,000 to 200,000 clones, roughly 63% of which are singletons. The sequenced sample was naive CD4+ T cells from blood. The receptors stem from a man younger than 40 with type 1 diabetes.

This clone was picked up one time. V is TRBV4-3 and J is TRBJ2-5, with 7 bases fitting TRBD1. After removal of 1 base from V and 1 base from J, the junction contained 3 bases not matched to a gene. Germline-derived CDR1 and CDR2 are LGHNA and YSLEER. CDR3 size: 15 residues. CDR3: CASSQGTGIQETQYF. The CDR3 DNA follows: TGCGCCAGCAGCCAAGGGACAGGCATCCAAGAGACCCAGTACTTC.

The J gene is TRBJ2-7, the V gene TRBV4-1; D may be TRBD1 or TRBD2 (5 bases each). Germline loops: CDR1 MGHRA, CDR2 YSYEKL. The germline V and J ends were trimmed by 1 base and 3 bases, with 16 bases remaining between them. This CDR3 has 16 residues. The CDR3 DNA follows: TGCGCCAGCAGCCAAGGAATTACAGTGGGGGTCTACGAGCAGTACTTC. Encoded protein: CASSQGITVGVYEQYF.

V and J are TRBV11-3 and TRBJ2-7; D gene uncertain. The ends were cut back, 1 base at V and 0 bases at J, with 10 bases in the middle. This CDR3 comprises 15 residues. Germline V CDR1 and CDR2: SGHNT, YENEEA. The CDR3 sequence is CASSLGWSSSYEQYF. In DNA, the CDR3 is TGTGCCAGCAGCTTAGGGTGGTCCAGCTCCTACGAGCAGTACTTC.

The chain combines TRBV10-3 with TRBJ2-3; no firm D call. V was trimmed by 3 bases and J by 0 bases, leaving 10 bases between them. This CDR3 region has 15 residues. Germline lookup yields CDR1 ENHRY and CDR2 SYGVKD. The CDR3 is CAISEPILSTDTQYF. The CDR3 DNA follows: TGTGCCATCAGTGAACCGATATTAAGCACAGATACGCAGTATTTT.

This chain links TRBV9 with TRBJ2-2; D call uncertain. This CDR3 has 13 amino acids. The V and J ends lost 4 bases and 6 bases respectively, with 10 bases between them. The germline CDR1 and CDR2 sequences are SGDLS and YYNGEE. CDR3 loop: CASSPVGPGELFF. DNA for the CDR3: TGTGCCAGCAGCCCCGTAGGGCCCGGGGAGCTGTTTTTT.

This chain links TRBV7-9 with TRBJ2-7; 7 positions agree with TRBD2. This CDR3 comprises 13 residues. Looked up from germline, CDR1 is SEHNR and CDR2 is FQNEAQ (reference sequence). V lost 3 bases and J lost 11; bases outside the gene matches: 10. The CDR3: CASSLDRTGGEYF. In nucleotides, the CDR3 is TGTGCCAGCAGCTTGGATCGGACGGGGGGAGAGTACTTC.

Worth noting for this clone: The sample holds other DNA sequences that translate to the same CDR3. The rearrangement uses TRBV29-1 and TRBJ2-3; 8 bases match TRBD1. Germline V gives CDR1 SQVTM, CDR2 ANQGSEA. This CDR3 comprises 13 residues. The V segment lost 6 bases and the J segment 2 bases; nucleotides outside the gene matches: 4. The CDR3 bases are TGCAGCGTCAACAGGGGGAACACAGATACGCAGTATTTT. As protein: CSVNRGNTDTQYF.

The chain joins TRBV25-1 to TRBJ1-1, with D unclear. CDR3 length equals 14 residues. Trimming stripped 4 bases from V and 0 bases from J, with 9 bases between. Germline V gene sequence: CDR1 MGHDK, CDR2 SYGVNS. The CDR3 spells CASSVAGMNTEAFF. For the CDR3, the DNA is TGTGCCAGCAGTGTAGCAGGAATGAACACTGAAGCTTTCTTT.

The rearrangement links TRBV7-8 to TRBJ2-1, with 8 bases lining up with TRBD2. Germline V gene data show CDR1 as SGHVS and CDR2 as FQNEAQ. The CDR3 runs 15 residues. The trim removed 1 base at V and 7 bases at J, leaving 6 bases unmatched. This CDR3 reads CASSLVRGASNEQFF. CDR3 coding DNA: TGTGCCAGCAGCTTAGTGCGGGGGGCCTCAAATGAGCAGTTCTTC. The variable domain in full, with the rest retrieved from reference TRBV7-8 and TRBJ2-1, is GAGVSQSPRYKVAKRGQDVALRCDPISGHVSLFWYQQALGQGPEFLTYFQNEAQLDKSGLPSDRFFAERPEGSVSTLKIQRTQQEDSAVYLCASSLVRGASNEQFFGPGTRLTVL.

CDR3 DNA: TGCGCCAGCAGCCAAGATTCCCCTAGCGGGGGGGCCTTCAATGAGCAGTTCTTC. Translating it yields CASSQDSPSGGAFNEQFF. This sequence joins TRBV4-3 and TRBJ2-1, with TRBD2 identical over 12 bases. The V segment lost 0 bases and the J segment 6 bases; nucleotides outside the gene matches: 9. Germline values: CDR1 LGHNA, CDR2 YSLEER. The CDR3 sequence is 18 residues long.

V and J are TRBV10-3 and TRBJ2-4, with D perhaps matching TRBD1 or TRBD2 (6 bases each). The CDR3 is made up of 13 amino acids. Germline V gene sequence: CDR1 ENHRY, CDR2 SYGVKD. V lost 7 bases and J 14 bases, leaving 21 bases between the germline ends. DNA of the CDR3: TGTGCCATCACCTCAACCCCCAGGGGCGGGGAGTACTTC. It specifies CAITSTPRGGEYF.

This clone was counted a few times. The V gene is TRBV6-4, the J gene TRBJ2-1, with D tentatively TRBD2 (6 bases). CDR1 is MRHNA and CDR2 is SNTAGT in the germline V gene. The CDR3 is made up of 16 amino acids. Trimming cost V 4 bases and J 10 bases, with 23 bases left between them. The CDR3 is CASSVGLFALAGEQFF. The CDR3 nucleotides are TGTGCCAGCAGTGTTGGACTATTCGCGCTTGCCGGAGAGCAGTTCTTC.

This clone has a single count. The chain has TRBV19 and TRBJ1-4, with D unclear. Per the germline V gene, CDR1 is LNHDA and CDR2 is SQIVND (reference sequence). This CDR3 is built from 16 residues. Trimming stripped 6 bases from V and 6 bases from J, with 20 bases between. The CDR3 reads CASSSMAGLGDEKLFF. The CDR3 DNA is TGTGCCAGTAGCTCCATGGCCGGACTGGGAGATGAAAAACTGTTTTTT.

The V call is TRBV28, the J call TRBJ1-6, with D hard to call. Germline CDR1 and CDR2: MDHEN and SYDVKM. The V end was cut by 8 bases, the J end by 6 bases, with 11 bases between. This CDR3 comprises 13 residues. The CDR3 sequence: CASESLSNSPLHF. The CDR3 DNA sequence: TGTGCCAGCGAGAGCCTTTCTAATTCACCCCTCCACTTT.

This clone was seen a single time. V usage is TRBV9 and J usage is TRBJ2-5, with 7 bases fitting TRBD1. The length of the CDR3 is 15 residues. Germline V gives CDR1 SGDLS, CDR2 YYNGEE. Losses at the gene ends were 4 bases for V and 4 bases for J; bases not matched to a gene: 10. Here the CDR3 reads CASSPRRQGVETQYF. CDR3 coding DNA: TGTGCCAGCAGCCCCCGTCGACAGGGAGTAGAGACCCAGTACTTC.

This clone occurred once. The gene calls are TRBV2 and TRBJ2-7; the match to TRBD2 covers 9 bases. Looked up from germline, CDR1 is SNHLY and CDR2 is FYNNEI. CDR3 length equals 15 residues. Trimming at V came to 6 bases and at J to 0 bases, leaving 6 bases not matched to a gene. CDR3 sequence: CASRNQRGASYEQYF. The CDR3, as DNA: TGTGCCAGCAGAAATCAGCGGGGGGCCTCCTACGAGCAGTACTTC.

This clone was seen only a few times. The chain has TRBV29-1 and TRBJ2-7; D may correspond to TRBD1 or TRBD2 (5 bases each). Germline CDR1 SQVTM, CDR2 ANQGSEA. V lost 3 bases, J lost 6 bases, and 15 bases lay in between. This CDR3 contains 13 residues. CDR3 sequence reads: CSVERDARREQYF. The CDR3, as DNA: TGCAGCGTTGAGAGGGACGCCCGGCGCGAGCAGTACTTC.

The CDR3 is CSVQGATNTGELFF. The DNA for the CDR3 is TGCAGCGTTCAGGGTGCCACGAACACCGGGGAGCTGTTTTTT. The V gene is TRBV29-1, the J gene TRBJ2-2; possibly TRBD1 for D (5 bases). Trimming shortened V by 5 bases and J by 0 bases, and 10 bases separated the two germline ends. The CDR3 is 14 residues long. CDR1 is SQVTM, CDR2 ANQGSEA, per germline.

The chain links TRBV30 to TRBJ1-4; D not resolved. The CDR3 spans 14 residues. V lost 0 bases, J lost 4 bases, and 9 bases lay in between. The V gene's germline CDR1 is GTSNPN and CDR2 SVGIG (reference sequence). CDR3 sequence (DNA): TGTGCCTGGAGTGTTGAGTCTGGTAATGAAAAACTGTTTTTT. This encodes CAWSVESGNEKLFF.